One sample yielded the 24 T cell receptor beta chains listed below, sequenced in a study of blood T cell repertoires in COVID-19. Generated by immunoSEQ multiplex PCR, the TCRdb table keeps only in-frame clones and is missing some. The sample has 27,000 or so clones, around nine tenths seen once. The sequenced sample consisted of peripheral blood. Every receptor here comes from a human donor in a cohort sampled during active COVID-19.

The V gene is TRBV7-9, the J gene TRBJ2-1; D gene unclear. The V end lost 5 bases, the J end lost 10 bases, and 12 bases lay between the germline ends. CDR1 is SEHNR, CDR2 FQNEAQ, per germline (reference sequence). This CDR3 has 12 amino acids. CDR3 nucleotide sequence: TGTGCCAGCAGCAAAGAGGTCAGGGAGCAGTTCTTC. This gives the protein CASSKEVREQFF.

This clone was detected only once. The chain uses TRBV5-1 and TRBJ1-3; 7 bases are a match to TRBD1. This CDR3 has 14 residues. J gave up 2 bases and V 4 bases, and 3 bases lay outside the gene matches. Germline CDR1 reads SGHRS; CDR2 reads YFSETQ. CDR3 in DNA: TGCGCCAGCAGCGTAGGGACAGCTGGAAACACCATATATTTT. Translated, it gives CASSVGTAGNTIYF.

This chain links TRBV7-9 with TRBJ2-7; 7 bases fit TRBD2. With V trimmed by 5 bases and J by 3 bases, 7 bases remained unmatched. The germline V gene has CDR1 SEHNR and CDR2 FQNEAQ (reference sequence). The CDR3 has 14 residues. The CDR3 nucleotides are TGTGCCAGCAGCCGATCCGGGGGGAACTACGAGCAGTACTTC. Protein product: CASSRSGGNYEQYF.

The rearrangement links TRBV5-1 to TRBJ2-5; 10 bases map to TRBD1. Losses at the gene ends were 0 bases for V and 2 bases for J; bases not matched to a gene: 7. Per the germline V gene, CDR1 is SGHRS and CDR2 is YFSETQ. The CDR3 covers 17 residues. CDR3 DNA sequence: TGCGCCAGCAGCTTGGCTACCGGGACAGGGGAACAAGAGACCCAGTACTTC. Its protein product is CASSLATGTGEQETQYF.

This clone showed up just a few times. The genes are TRBV9 and TRBJ1-1; no clear D gene. With 5 bases removed from V and 1 base from J, the gap between germline ends came to 12 bases. Germline CDR1 is SGDLS and CDR2 is YYNGEE. CDR3 length: 14 residues. CDR3 DNA sequence: TGTGCCAGCAGTTCCAGGATTGCGAACACTGAAGCTTTCTTT. Translating it yields CASSSRIANTEAFF.

About this clone itself: The junction shows a germline mismatch at one end, possibly a read error. This chain uses TRBV5-1 with TRBJ2-3, with 9 bases identical to TRBD2. The CDR3 runs 16 residues. Germline V gene lookup returns CDR1 SGHRS and CDR2 YFSETQ. The CDR3 DNA is TGCGCCCGCAGCTTGTTCGGGGGCGGGGGGGCAGATACGCAGTATTTT. Translation: CARSLFGGGGADTQYF.

V and J are TRBV6-6 and TRBJ1-2; tentative D call: TRBD1 (6 bases). V was shortened by 9 bases and J by 5 bases, with 13 bases between the two germline ends. The CDR3 runs to 12 residues. In germline, CDR1 is MNHNY, CDR2 SVGAGI (reference sequence). The DNA of the CDR3 is TGTGCCAGTCGACAGGATCTATATGGCTACACCTTC. Protein: CASRQDLYGYTF.

This sequence joins TRBV6-5 and TRBJ1-2; 7 bases line up with TRBD1. CDR1 and CDR2 from the germline V gene are MNHEY and SVGAGI. This CDR3 is 12 amino acids long. The junction had 6 bases not matched to a gene; V was cut back by 7 bases and J by 7 bases. In nucleotides, the CDR3 is TGTGCCAGCACCCAGACAGGGTCTGGCTACACCTTC. The encoded protein is CASTQTGSGYTF.

This clone was counted once. The chain carries TRBV3-1 (or the pseudogene TRBV3-2) and TRBJ2-7; perhaps TRBD2 as D (5 bases). There are 15 residues in the CDR3. Germline assignment: CDR1 LGHDT and CDR2 YNNKEL (reference sequence). Trimming cost V 3 bases and J 5 bases, with 17 bases left between them. DNA of the CDR3: TGTGCCAGCAGCCAGGGAGTTTCTCCGGGCCACGAGCAGTACTTC. It specifies CASSQGVSPGHEQYF.

The CDR3 nucleotides read TGTGCCAGCAGCCGGACAGGGGGCGAAAGTGGCTACACCTTC. Residues: CASSRTGGESGYTF. The chain couples TRBV2 to TRBJ1-2; 11 bases fit TRBD1. This CDR3 has 14 residues. Germline CDR1 reads SNHLY; CDR2 reads FYNNEI. Losses at the gene ends were 6 bases for V and 7 bases for J; bases not matched to a gene: 7.

In the case of this clone: One end of the junction varies from germline; a read error may be responsible. The chain has TRBV7-7 and TRBJ2-1, with 8 bases aligning to TRBD2. The germline gives CDR1 SSHAT, CDR2 FNYEAQ (reference sequence). CDR3 length equals 14 residues. The CDR3 region is CASSPGTSYNEQFF. CDR3 bases: TGTGCTAGCAGCCCCGGGACTAGCTACAATGAGCAGTTCTTC.

DNA for the CDR3: TGTGCCACCAGTGATTTGATTTGGGACAGCTTAGCCAAAAACATTCAGTACTTC. Translation: CATSDLIWDSLAKNIQYF. The V call is TRBV24-1, the J call TRBJ2-4; 7 bases match TRBD1. V shed 0 bases and J 0 bases; nucleotides not matched to a gene: 7. Germline CDR1 KGHDR, CDR2 SFDVKD. The CDR3 runs 18 residues.

The rearrangement joins TRBV7-2 to TRBJ2-7; 12 bases align to TRBD2. Trimming took 3 bases from V and 6 from J; bases not matched to a gene: 6. CDR3 size: 15 residues. Germline CDR1 SGHTA, CDR2 FQGNSA. CDR3 nucleotides: TGTGCCAGCAGCTTCCCGGGACTAGCGGGCACCGAGCAGTACTTC. This encodes CASSFPGLAGTEQYF.

The chain has TRBV6-6 and TRBJ1-6; D unclear. Germline V gene data show CDR1 as MNHNY and CDR2 as SVGAGI (reference sequence). Trimming removed 0 bases at V and 8 bases at J, with 8 bases between. CDR3 length equals 14 residues. The CDR3, as DNA: TGTGCCAGCAGTTACTCCCCGGGGTATTCACCCCTCCACTTT. Translating it yields CASSYSPGYSPLHF.

The CDR3 region has the DNA TGTGCCAGCAGCCAAGGGGTTCGGCTAGCGGGGGGCAAGAATGAGCAGTTCTTC. Its translation: CASSQGVRLAGGKNEQFF. The chain recombines TRBV14 with TRBJ2-1, with 11 bases aligning to TRBD2. V lost 1 base, J lost 7 bases, and 12 bases stayed unmatched. From germline, CDR1 is SGHDN and CDR2 FVKESK. The CDR3 runs 18 residues.

The chain is built from TRBV10-2 and TRBJ2-2, with D tentatively TRBD1 (5 bases). The V and J ends lost 3 bases and 4 bases respectively, with 12 bases between them. Germline V lookup: CDR1 WSHSY, CDR2 SAAADI. The CDR3 length is 15 residues. The CDR3 sequence is CASSDQGVSTGELFF. The CDR3 nucleotides read TGCGCCAGCAGTGATCAAGGGGTTTCCACCGGGGAGCTGTTTTTT.

V usage is TRBV2 and J usage is TRBJ1-5; D remains unclear. V was cut by 8 bases and J by 5 bases, with 13 bases left in between. Per germline, CDR1 SNHLY and CDR2 FYNNEI. The CDR3 is 13 amino acids. Here the CDR3 DNA reads TGTGCCAGCGTAAACGGACTCTATCAGCCCCAGCATTTT. It translates to CASVNGLYQPQHF. Based on the CDR3 plus reference TRBV2 and TRBJ1-5, the full variable domain is EPEVTQTPSHQVTQMGQEVILRCVPISNHLYFYWYRQILGQKVEFLVSFYNNEISEKSEIFDDQFSVERPDGSNFTLKIRSTKLEDSAMYFCASVNGLYQPQHFGDGTRLSIL.

J is TRBJ2-2 and V is TRBV3-1 (or the pseudogene TRBV3-2); 8 bases are a match to TRBD2. Germline V lookup: CDR1 LGHDT, CDR2 YNNKEL (reference sequence). This CDR3 spans 17 amino acids. Trimming removed 5 bases from V and 5 bases from J; junction bases left unmatched: 13. For the CDR3, the DNA is TGTGCCAGCAGCTCTGGGAATACGGGGGGGCGGACCGGGGAGCTGTTTTTT. Translated: CASSSGNTGGRTGELFF.

This clone occurred a few times. V is TRBV7-9 and J is TRBJ1-1; a weak D match, TRBD1 (5 bases). Trimming cost V 5 bases and J 1 base, with 23 bases left between them. The CDR3 sequence is 18 residues long. Per the germline V gene, CDR1 is SEHNR and CDR2 is FQNEAQ (reference sequence). In DNA, the CDR3 is TGTGCCAGCAGCGACCCTCCGGGGGGAGTCCCTCAGAACACTGAAGCTTTCTTT. It encodes CASSDPPGGVPQNTEAFF.

This clone appeared a single time. V gene TRBV30 combines with J gene TRBJ1-5; the D gene is possibly TRBD1 (6 bases). Germline V CDR1 and CDR2: GTSNPN, SVGIG (reference sequence). The CDR3 length is 15 residues. V lost 5 bases to trimming and J lost 4 bases, with 18 bases between them. The CDR3 DNA reads TGTGCCTGGGGGATCGGGACATTCGTAAATCAGCCCCAGCATTTT. This sequence encodes CAWGIGTFVNQPQHF.

The chain uses TRBV18 and TRBJ2-3; 16 nucleotides align to TRBD2. CDR3 length: 16 amino acids. The germline CDR1 and CDR2 sequences are KGHSH and LQKENI. The junction had 1 base not matched to a gene; V was cut back by 3 bases and J by 4 bases. In DNA form, the CDR3 reads TGTGCCAGCTCACCGGGACTAGCGGGGGGGCCAGATACGCAGTATTTT. Translation: CASSPGLAGGPDTQYF.

The rearrangement links TRBV11-3 to TRBJ1-1; 7 nucleotides match TRBD1. The CDR3 spans 16 residues. J lost 0 bases, V lost 1 base, and 5 bases had no gene match. Germline V CDR1 and CDR2: SGHNT, YENEEA. In DNA, the CDR3 is TGTGCCAGCAGCTTAGTAGGGGGCGCATTGAACACTGAAGCTTTCTTT. As protein: CASSLVGGALNTEAFF. The variable domain in full, completed from reference TRBV11-3 and TRBJ1-1, reads EAGVVQSPRYKIIEKKQPVAFWCNPISGHNTLYWYLQNLGQGPELLIRYENEEAVDDSQLPKDRFSAERLKGVDSTLKIQPAELGDSAVYLCASSLVGGALNTEAFFGQGTRLTVV.

The chain employs TRBV15 and TRBJ1-2; 7 bases are shared with TRBD1. The V and J ends lost 5 bases and 6 bases, in that order; junction bases with no gene match: 6. The CDR3 extends over 13 amino acids. The V gene's germline CDR1 is LNHNV and CDR2 YYDKDF (reference sequence). In nucleotides, the CDR3 is TGTGCCACCAGCCCCTTTACAGGGGATGGCTACACCTTC. Residues: CATSPFTGDGYTF.

This clone was observed a few times. CDR3 sequence reads: CASSPPQSYSFYGYTF. CDR3 in DNA: TGTGCCAGCAGCCCCCCCCAATCGTACAGCTTCTATGGCTACACCTTC. The rearrangement joins TRBV7-8 to TRBJ1-2; D unclear. This CDR3 has 16 residues. V was clipped by 5 bases and J by 4 bases, with 20 bases between them. Germline lookup yields CDR1 SGHVS and CDR2 FQNEAQ.